Below, 28 T cell receptor beta chains from the same sample are listed, as sequenced in a study of OX40 agonist ivuxolimab in advanced cancers. The data were produced by immunoSEQ multiplex PCR, yet TCRdb's version contains in-frame clones alone and is incomplete. Seen here are around 40,000 clones, 80% observed once, and the top ten hold about 4%. The material sequenced was CD4+ or CD8+ T cells sorted from blood, taken in a trial of the OX40 agonist ivuxolimab. Receptors were obtained from an adult with an advanced solid tumor such as melanoma, head and neck, liver or kidney cancer.

CDR3 nucleotide sequence: TGTGCCACGATGGGACCCCCAGGCACAGATACGCAGTATTTT. Translation: CATMGPPGTDTQYF. This sequence joins TRBV6-6 and TRBJ2-3; D assignment may be TRBD1 or TRBD2 (5 bases each). CDR1 and CDR2 from the germline V gene are MNHNY and SVGAGI (reference sequence). The ends were cut back, 10 bases at V and 1 base at J, with 15 bases in the middle. This CDR3 is 14 amino acids long.

This CDR3 reads CASSSPGGPPGLAGVNEQFF. CDR3 DNA sequence: TGTGCCAGCAGCTCCCCAGGGGGCCCCCCCGGACTAGCGGGAGTGAATGAGCAGTTCTTC. The rearrangement uses TRBV7-3 and TRBJ2-1, with 13 bases that match TRBD2. CDR1 and CDR2 (germline): SGHTA, FQGTGA. The CDR3 has 20 amino acids. With V trimmed by 4 bases and J by 7 bases, 19 bases remained unmatched.

The chain carries TRBV10-3 and TRBJ2-1; D is unresolved. Trimming stripped 7 bases from V and 7 bases from J, with 11 bases between. The CDR3 consists of 12 residues. Germline lookup yields CDR1 ENHRY and CDR2 SYGVKD. The CDR3 spells CAINQDGNEQFF. DNA of the CDR3: TGTGCCATCAACCAAGATGGGAATGAGCAGTTCTTC.

The chain is built from TRBV5-5 and TRBJ2-7, with 10 bases lining up with TRBD2. V was clipped by 0 bases and J by 4 bases; unmatched bases: 1. Germline CDR1 SGHKS, CDR2 YYEKEE (reference sequence). The CDR3 is made up of 14 amino acids. CDR3 in DNA: TGTGCCAGCAGCTTGGGGACTAGCGGATACGAGCAGTACTTC. This codes for CASSLGTSGYEQYF.

The chain uses TRBV19 and TRBJ2-2; D is uncertain. Looked up from germline, CDR1 is LNHDA and CDR2 is SQIVND (reference sequence). This CDR3 is 12 amino acids long. The ends were cut back, 6 bases at V and 5 bases at J, with 7 bases in the middle. The CDR3 DNA follows: TGTGCCAGTAGAATACAGACCGGGGAGCTGTTTTTT. Translation: CASRIQTGELFF.

V usage is TRBV5-1 and J usage is TRBJ2-5; D gene uncertain. TRBJ2-7 explains the end of the DNA better; the J call may be wrong. The CDR3 length is 14 residues. The V gene's germline CDR1 is SGHRS and CDR2 YFSETQ. The DNA of the CDR3 is TGCGCCAGCAGCTTGAATAAGGAAGTTTACGAGCAGTACTTC. It translates to CASSLNKEVYEQYF.

This chain joins TRBV5-1 and TRBJ2-1, with D unresolved. Germline CDR1 SGHRS, CDR2 YFSETQ. Trimming left V 2 bases short and J 0 bases short, with 6 bases between. CDR3 length: 14 residues. The CDR3 coding sequence is TGCGCCAGCAGCTTAACGGTCTCCTACAATGAGCAGTTCTTC. Its translation: CASSLTVSYNEQFF.

This clone was picked up one time. The CDR3 loop is CASSQRRVQPQHF. CDR3 in DNA: TGTGCCAGCAGTCAGAGAAGGGTACAGCCCCAGCATTTT. The V gene is TRBV6-5, the J gene TRBJ1-5; D gene ambiguous. The CDR3 consists of 13 residues. The ends were cut back, 5 bases at V and 7 bases at J, with 12 bases in the middle. Germline V gene lookup returns CDR1 MNHEY and CDR2 SVGAGI.

This chain links TRBV5-4 with TRBJ1-1, with D possibly TRBD1 on 6 matching bases. Germline assignment: CDR1 SGHNT and CDR2 YYREEE (reference sequence). V was pared by 4 bases and J by 2 bases, with 12 bases between. This CDR3 contains 14 residues. The CDR3 DNA reads TGTGCCAGCAGCCCGGGACAAGGAAACACTGAAGCTTTCTTT. Translation: CASSPGQGNTEAFF.

The rearrangement links TRBV5-1 to TRBJ2-2; no reliable D call. CDR3 length equals 15 residues. V was shortened by 0 bases and J by 7 bases, with 13 bases between the two germline ends. Germline V gives CDR1 SGHRS, CDR2 YFSETQ. CDR3 in DNA: TGCGCCAGCAGCTTGGTAAAGGGTTCGGTCGGGGAGCTGTTTTTT. Protein: CASSLVKGSVGELFF.

J is TRBJ1-2 and V is TRBV18; maybe TRBD1 (6 bases). Between the trimmed V and J ends, which lost 2 bases and 4 bases, there was a span of 14 bases. This CDR3 spans 15 amino acids. Germline CDR1 reads KGHSH; CDR2 reads LQKENI. The CDR3 coding sequence is TGTGCCAGCTCACCAGAAGGCAGGGGTTTCTATGGCTACACCTTC. Translating it yields CASSPEGRGFYGYTF.

This chain links TRBV4-3 with TRBJ2-3; tentatively, D is TRBD1 (5 bases). Germline V gene data show CDR1 as LGHNA and CDR2 as YSLEER. The CDR3 totals 15 residues. The V end was cut by 3 bases, the J end by 6 bases, with 16 bases between. CDR3 in amino acids: CASSHSWTTADTQYF. As DNA, the CDR3 is TGCGCCAGCAGCCATTCCTGGACAACGGCGGATACGCAGTATTTT.

The chain carries TRBV18 and TRBJ2-1, with 12 nucleotides matching TRBD2. The ends lost 5 bases at V and 7 bases at J; junction bases unmatched: 9. The germline V gene encodes CDR1 KGHSH and CDR2 LQKENI. The CDR3 is made up of 16 amino acids. The CDR3 nucleotides are TGTGCCAGCTCAGAGACTAGCGGGAGCTTCTTGAATGAGCAGTTCTTC. Translated, it gives CASSETSGSFLNEQFF.

The genes are TRBV12-2 and TRBJ2-2; the D call in the table, TRBD2, was not verified against the DNA. TRBV12-2 is a documented pseudogene. The CDR3 runs to 17 residues. This CDR3 is CASRLAETSGILGELFF. For the CDR3, the DNA is TGTGCAAGTCGCTTAGCCGAGACTAGCGGGATACTCGGGGAGCTGTTTTTT.

J is TRBJ1-2 and V is TRBV6-1; tentatively, D is TRBD1 (5 bases). This CDR3 is 13 amino acids long. In germline, CDR1 is MNHNS, CDR2 SASEGT. V was cut by 3 bases and J by 7 bases, with 12 bases left in between. CDR3 sequence: CASSDQGYSGYTF. The CDR3 nucleotides read TGTGCCAGCAGTGACCAGGGTTACTCTGGCTACACCTTC.

V usage is TRBV30 and J usage is TRBJ2-5; 7 positions agree with TRBD2. CDR1 is GTSNPN and CDR2 is SVGIG in the germline V gene (reference sequence). Trimming at V came to 2 bases and at J to 5 bases, leaving 2 bases not matched to a gene. The CDR3 is 12 residues long. The CDR3 is CAWSTSAETQYF. The DNA for the CDR3 is TGTGCCTGGAGTACTAGCGCCGAGACCCAGTACTTC.

J is TRBJ2-5 and V is TRBV20-1, with no clear D. The CDR3 totals 10 residues. Germline V CDR1 and CDR2: DFQATT, SNEGSKA (reference sequence). V shed 6 bases and J shed 9 bases, with 11 bases lying between them. The CDR3 nucleotides read TGCAGTGCCAACCTCATCGCCCAGTACTTC. This sequence encodes CSANLIAQYF.

The chain joins TRBV19 to TRBJ1-2, with 9 bases matching TRBD1. The CDR3 has 13 residues. Trimming cost V 7 bases and J 7 bases; bases outside gene matches: 7. Germline V gene lookup returns CDR1 LNHDA and CDR2 SQIVND (reference sequence). This CDR3 is CASNVGQGLGYTF. As DNA, the CDR3 is TGTGCCAGTAATGTGGGACAGGGACTTGGCTACACCTTC.

This clone was detected only once. The chain links TRBV7-6 to TRBJ2-5; D may match TRBD1 or TRBD2 (5 bases each). Germline V gives CDR1 SGHVS, CDR2 FNYEAQ. Trimming cost V 3 bases and J 5 bases, with 10 bases left between them. This CDR3 region has 13 residues. CDR3 sequence reads: CASSLGPQETQYF. The CDR3 DNA is TGTGCCAGCAGCTTGGGACCGCAGGAGACCCAGTACTTC.

The chain uses TRBV27 and TRBJ2-7; TRBD1 matches 10 bases. The CDR3 extends over 15 amino acids. Germline values: CDR1 MNHEY, CDR2 SMNVEV (reference sequence). J gave up 3 bases and V 4 bases, and 6 bases lay outside the gene matches. CDR3 amino acids: CASSSGQGNVYEQYF. CDR3 DNA sequence: TGTGCCAGCAGTTCGGGACAGGGGAACGTCTACGAGCAGTACTTC.

The chain is built from TRBV5-1 and TRBJ2-5, with D tentatively TRBD2 (6 bases). The J call may be faulty, since TRBJ2-7 better matches the DNA end. Germline-derived CDR1 and CDR2 are SGHRS and YFSETQ. The CDR3 extends over 13 amino acids. CDR3 DNA sequence: TGCGCCAGCAGCCGGGGGAGTGGGGGCGAGCAGTACTTC. This translates into CASSRGSGGEQYF.

By sample share, this clone is medium-sized. V and J are TRBV7-9 and TRBJ2-5; D perhaps matches TRBD2 (6 bases). This CDR3 region has 15 residues. Per germline, CDR1 SEHNR and CDR2 FQNEAQ (reference sequence). Trimming left V 1 base short and J 5 bases short, with 14 bases between. CDR3 coding DNA: TGTGCCAGCAGCTTAGGGGAGAGTGCGGGGGAGACCCAGTACTTC. It yields the protein CASSLGESAGETQYF.

This clone was seen only a few times. This chain joins TRBV4-1 and TRBJ2-2, with D uncertain. V dropped 0 bases and J dropped 1 base, with 9 bases sitting between them. The CDR3 contains 16 residues. CDR1 is MGHRA and CDR2 is YSYEKL in the germline V gene. DNA for the CDR3: TGCGCCAGCAGCCAAGACGTAGGCGGGAACACCGGGGAGCTGTTTTTT. This encodes CASSQDVGGNTGELFF.

The rearrangement joins TRBV9 to TRBJ1-4; the match to TRBD1 covers 7 bases. Germline assignment: CDR1 SGDLS and CDR2 YYNGEE. This CDR3 region has 15 residues. V shed 4 bases, J shed 5 bases, and the junction held 8 bases outside the gene matches. The CDR3: CASSIRDRGNEKLFF. The DNA for the CDR3 is TGTGCCAGCAGCATCCGGGACAGAGGAAATGAAAAACTGTTTTTT.

The gene calls are TRBV11-2 and TRBJ1-2; 10 bases agree with TRBD1. CDR3 size: 14 residues. Germline loops: CDR1 SGHAT, CDR2 FQNNGV. V trimming: 4 bases; J trimming: 2 bases; junction bases outside the gene matches: 1. The CDR3 region is CASSWTGGNYGYTF. CDR3 DNA: TGTGCCAGCAGCTGGACAGGGGGGAACTATGGCTACACCTTC.

V is TRBV4-3 and J is TRBJ1-5, with D possibly matching TRBD1 (5 bases). Germline values: CDR1 LGHNA, CDR2 YSLEER. CDR3 length: 15 amino acids. Trimming cost V 0 bases and J 16 bases, with 22 bases left between them. This CDR3 is CASSQDLFGREKVHF. For the CDR3, the DNA is TGCGCCAGCAGCCAAGATCTTTTCGGCAGGGAAAAGGTTCATTTT.

The chain has TRBV5-5 and TRBJ1-1; possible D gene TRBD1, 5 bases. The CDR3 extends over 15 amino acids. Trimming left V 3 bases short and J 2 bases short, with 14 bases between. Germline CDR1 SGHKS, CDR2 YYEKEE (reference sequence). The CDR3 loop reads CASSSQGTYNTEAFF. CDR3 coding DNA: TGTGCCAGCAGCTCGCAGGGAACGTATAACACTGAAGCTTTCTTT.

This clone was picked up a small number of times. This chain joins TRBV30 and TRBJ1-5, with TRBD1 matching over 7 bases. V shed 6 bases and J 2 bases; nucleotides not matched to a gene: 4. Germline assignment: CDR1 GTSNPN and CDR2 SVGIG (reference sequence). The CDR3 sequence is 13 residues long. The CDR3 DNA follows: TGTGCCTGTGCAGGGGGTGGCAATCAGCCCCAGCATTTT. It yields the protein CACAGGGNQPQHF.